The clone carrying this T cell receptor (beta chain) was counted at least ten times. What it binds is unknown. The data belong to a study of Graves' ophthalmopathy and Graves' hyperthyroidism. Findings of the study overall: Between ophthalmopathy and stable hyperthyroidism, a 13-signature model drew a separation with around 90% sensitivity and just under 83% specificity. At roughly 67% sensitivity and 72% to 75% specificity, the model predicted progression of the ophthalmopathy. Blood also harbored most expanded thyroid clonotypes above 0.001 frequency.

Trimming pared 6 bases from V and 3 bases from J, leaving 3 bases between. This CDR3 is built from 11 residues. The germline V gene encodes CDR1 MNHEY and CDR2 SVGAGI. PBMCs were isolated from an approximately 10 ml sample of fresh peripheral blood. As the template, RNA transcripts were used to amplify TCR beta CDR3 regions. RT-PCR in the first round used HTBI primers; a second-round multiplex PCR followed. TCRdb redid the calling of the multiplex PCR reads with MiXCR, one entry per CDR3 protein. The table includes about 620,000 distinct CDR3 sequences, about a fifth detected once. The sequence came from a young woman with stable Graves' hyperthyroidism. Some clones in this sample may be carry-over from other donors' samples. This chain links TRBV6-5 with TRBJ1-5; the D is unclear. Sample: peripheral blood. CDR3 protein: CASRANQPQHF. CDR3 in DNA: TGTGCCAGCAGGGCCAATCAGCCCCAGCATTTT.